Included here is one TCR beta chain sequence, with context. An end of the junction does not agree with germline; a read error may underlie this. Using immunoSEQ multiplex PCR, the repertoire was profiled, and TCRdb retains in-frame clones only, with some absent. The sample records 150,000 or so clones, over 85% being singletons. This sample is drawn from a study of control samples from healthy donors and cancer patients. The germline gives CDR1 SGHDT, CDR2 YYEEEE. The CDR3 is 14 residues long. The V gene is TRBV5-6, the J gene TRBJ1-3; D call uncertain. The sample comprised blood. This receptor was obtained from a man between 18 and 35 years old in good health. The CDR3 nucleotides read TGTACCAGCAGCTTGGCCGACTCTGGAAACACCATATATTTT. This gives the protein CTSSLADSGNTIYF. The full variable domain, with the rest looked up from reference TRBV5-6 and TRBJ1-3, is DAGVTQSPTHLIKTRGQQVTLRCSPKSGHDTVSWYQQALGQGPQFIFQYYEEEERQRGNFPDRFSGHQFPNYSSELNVNALLLGDSALYLCTSSLADSGNTIYFGEGSWLTVV.